These 20 T cell receptor beta chains were all obtained from the same sample, sequenced in a study of cytomegalovirus exposure and HLA in healthy donors. Repertoires were generated with immunoSEQ multiplex PCR, while TCRdb's copy carries only in-frame clones and drops some. The table lists roughly 100,000 clones, about 85% of them singletons. Sample: PBMCs. The receptor set was obtained from a woman in her late teens or twenties in good health and CMV-seropositive.

The V gene is TRBV2, the J gene TRBJ1-3, with D unclear. Trimming stripped 4 bases from V and 0 bases from J, with 22 bases between. The CDR3 is 19 amino acids. Looked up from germline, CDR1 is SNHLY and CDR2 is FYNNEI. The CDR3 reads CASSVTSLPDLSSGNTIYF. CDR3 nucleotides: TGTGCCAGCAGTGTGACATCGCTACCAGACCTAAGCTCTGGAAACACCATATATTTT.

This clone was picked up one time. The chain employs TRBV25-1 and TRBJ1-2; possible D gene TRBD1, 5 bases. Germline assignment: CDR1 MGHDK and CDR2 SYGVNS. This CDR3 has 15 residues. Deletions cut 1 base from V and 4 bases from J, with 13 bases between. The CDR3 is CASSELGEVTYGYTF. Here the CDR3 DNA reads TGTGCCAGCAGTGAATTAGGGGAGGTGACCTATGGCTACACCTTC.

Note on this clone: One end of the junction does not line up with germline, which may come from a read error. V usage is TRBV10-2 and J usage is TRBJ2-7, with D possibly being TRBD1 (5 bases). Germline lookup yields CDR1 WSHSY and CDR2 SAAADI. The CDR3 has 14 residues. The CDR3 bases are TGCGCCAGCAGTGAGTCGGATTATAGAACAGGCCGACACTTC. Its protein product is CASSESDYRTGRHF.

The sample holds a few counts of this clone. The chain carries TRBV5-1 and TRBJ2-7; 7 bases match TRBD2. V lost 6 bases, J lost 4 bases, and 7 bases stayed unmatched. This CDR3 region has 13 residues. In germline, CDR1 is SGHRS, CDR2 YFSETQ. The CDR3 loop is CASKMGGSYEQYF. DNA of the CDR3: TGCGCCAGCAAGATGGGAGGGAGTTACGAGCAGTACTTC.

The count of this clone is one. The V call is TRBV9, the J call TRBJ2-1; 8 bases fit TRBD1. The ends lost 1 base at V and 7 bases at J; junction bases unmatched: 4. CDR1 SGDLS and CDR2 YYNGEE come from the germline V gene. This CDR3 region has 14 residues. CDR3 loop: CASSVQGAQNEQFF. The CDR3 DNA follows: TGTGCCAGCAGCGTACAGGGGGCGCAAAATGAGCAGTTCTTC.

The chain recombines TRBV6-6 with TRBJ1-1; TRBD1 aligns across 7 bases. V lost 7 bases to trimming and J lost 4 bases; unmatched junction nucleotides: 12. Germline values: CDR1 MNHNY, CDR2 SVGAGI (reference sequence). The CDR3 totals 15 residues. CDR3 in amino acids: CASKPSTGRGTEAFF. For the CDR3, the DNA is TGTGCCAGCAAACCCTCGACAGGGCGAGGCACTGAAGCTTTCTTT.

The chain employs TRBV29-1 and TRBJ1-4; TRBD1 aligns across 7 bases. The J segment lost 11 bases and the V segment lost 2 bases, leaving 8 bases of the junction unmatched. The V gene's germline CDR1 is SQVTM and CDR2 ANQGSEA. The CDR3 length is 13 residues. CDR3 bases: TGCAGCGTTGAATCAGGGGGTGGTGATAAACTGTTTTTT. Protein sequence: CSVESGGGDKLFF.

This chain links TRBV5-4 with TRBJ1-2; tentative D call: TRBD1 (5 bases). V was cut by 5 bases and J by 2 bases, with 22 bases left in between. CDR1 is SGHNT, CDR2 YYREEE, per germline (reference sequence). This CDR3 comprises 17 residues. The CDR3 protein is CASRSSESHRMNYGYTF. CDR3 bases: TGTGCCAGCAGATCCTCGGAAAGTCACAGGATGAACTATGGCTACACCTTC.

The rearrangement joins TRBV6-6 to TRBJ2-2; D is unclear. In germline, CDR1 is MNHNY, CDR2 SVGAGI (reference sequence). Trimming removed 0 bases at V and 7 bases at J, with 12 bases between. The length of the CDR3 is 15 residues. CDR3 DNA: TGTGCCAGCAGTTACTCGGCAGGCGATAACGGGGAGCTGTTTTTT. Translating gives CASSYSAGDNGELFF.

The chain links TRBV7-9 to TRBJ1-2; 8 positions agree with TRBD1. CDR1 and CDR2 from the germline V gene are SEHNR and FQNEAQ (reference sequence). The CDR3 runs 13 residues. J gave up 8 bases and V 1 base, and 3 bases lay outside the gene matches. As DNA, the CDR3 is TGTGCCAGCAGCTTAGTAAGGGACAGGGGCTACACCTTC. Its translation is CASSLVRDRGYTF.

This clone was recorded only once. The chain has TRBV10-3 and TRBJ1-2; possibly TRBD1 for D (5 bases). The CDR3 runs 13 residues. Germline assignment: CDR1 ENHRY and CDR2 SYGVKD. V was shortened by 7 bases and J by 3 bases, with 12 bases between the two germline ends. For the CDR3, the DNA is TGTGCCATCAAAGGGGATTGGTACTATGGCTACACCTTC. Protein product: CAIKGDWYYGYTF.

The chain links TRBV4-1 to TRBJ1-2; weak D call: TRBD1 (6 bases). V lost 0 bases to trimming and J lost 8 bases, with 16 bases between them. The CDR3 totals 15 residues. In germline, CDR1 is MGHRA, CDR2 YSYEKL. CDR3 coding DNA: TGCGCCAGCAGCCAAGAGAACAGGGCATCGGAGGGCTACACCTTC. Its translation: CASSQENRASEGYTF.

The chain is built from TRBV6-4 and TRBJ2-1; 7 nucleotides align to TRBD2. CDR1 and CDR2 (germline): MRHNA, SNTAGT. V shed 5 bases, J shed 0 bases, and the junction held 7 bases outside the gene matches. CDR3 size: 16 residues. The CDR3 DNA reads TGTGCCAGCAGTTTCTTAGCGGGCGTCTCCTACAATGAGCAGTTCTTC. Protein: CASSFLAGVSYNEQFF.

The J gene is TRBJ1-1, the V gene TRBV4-1; TRBD1 is a possible D gene (5 bases). CDR1 MGHRA and CDR2 YSYEKL come from the germline V gene. V lost 0 bases and J lost 7, with 9 bases in between. The CDR3 runs 13 residues. CDR3 coding DNA: TGCGCCAGCAGCCAAGATGGGGGGAATGAAGCTTTCTTT. Amino acid sequence: CASSQDGGNEAFF.

CDR3: CASSLVGATGGGLVGGYTF. The CDR3 DNA reads as TGTGCCAGCAGTTTAGTCGGGGCGACAGGGGGAGGATTGGTAGGCGGCTACACCTTC. The V gene is TRBV27, the J gene TRBJ1-2, with 9 bases identical to TRBD1. The CDR3 is 19 amino acids. Trimming removed 2 bases from V and 8 bases from J; junction bases left unmatched: 21. CDR1 is MNHEY, CDR2 SMNVEV, per germline (reference sequence).

The chain employs TRBV5-6 and TRBJ2-3; the D gene is possibly TRBD2 (6 bases). This CDR3 contains 13 residues. Germline loops: CDR1 SGHDT, CDR2 YYEEEE. V was shortened by 6 bases and J by 4 bases, with 12 bases between the two germline ends. The CDR3 here is CASNMEGSDTQYF. The CDR3 region has the DNA TGTGCCAGCAACATGGAGGGTTCAGATACGCAGTATTTT. The full variable domain, its missing parts supplied by reference TRBV5-6 and TRBJ2-3, is DAGVTQSPTHLIKTRGQQVTLRCSPKSGHDTVSWYQQALGQGPQFIFQYYEEEERQRGNFPDRFSGHQFPNYSSELNVNALLLGDSALYLCASNMEGSDTQYFGPGTRLTVL.

This chain uses TRBV7-6 with TRBJ1-4; D gene uncertain. There are 15 residues in the CDR3. Looked up from germline, CDR1 is SGHVS and CDR2 is FNYEAQ. Trimming pared 5 bases from V and 1 base from J, leaving 11 bases between. The chain's CDR3 is CASSRGSGTNEKLFF. The CDR3 bases are TGTGCCAGCAGCCGGGGATCGGGAACTAATGAAAAACTGTTTTTT.

The chain couples TRBV7-9 to TRBJ1-5; D is unresolved. V was trimmed by 1 base and J by 6 bases, leaving 10 bases between them. CDR3 length equals 14 residues. From germline, CDR1 is SEHNR and CDR2 FQNEAQ (reference sequence). CDR3 sequence reads: CASSLGGPRQPQHF. Here the CDR3 DNA reads TGTGCCAGCAGCTTAGGCGGGCCGCGTCAGCCCCAGCATTTT.

The chain couples TRBV15 to TRBJ2-3; 11 positions match TRBD1. The CDR3 length is 16 residues. V gave up 4 bases and J gave up 2 bases; unmatched junction bases: 5. Germline assignment: CDR1 LNHNV and CDR2 YYDKDF (reference sequence). CDR3 nucleotides: TGTGCCACCAGCACAGGACAGGGGGCAATCACAGATACGCAGTATTTT. Encoded protein: CATSTGQGAITDTQYF. Complete variable domain (other parts from reference TRBV15 and TRBJ2-3): DAMVIQNPRYQVTQFGKPVTLSCSQTLNHNVMYWYQQKSSQAPKLLFHYYDKDFNNEADTPDNFQSRRPNTSFCFLDIRSPGLGDTAMYLCATSTGQGAITDTQYFGPGTRLTVL.

The CDR3 here is CASSKTGQGTTEAFF. CDR3 bases: TGCGCCAGCAGCAAAACGGGACAGGGGACGACTGAAGCTTTCTTT. This rearrangement joins TRBV5-1 to TRBJ1-1; 10 positions match TRBD1. Trimming took 4 bases from V and 5 from J; bases not matched to a gene: 8. The germline V gene has CDR1 SGHRS and CDR2 YFSETQ. This CDR3 is 15 amino acids long.